Following are 9 T cell receptor beta chains from one sample sequenced in a study of T cell responses to AZD1222 COVID-19 vaccine (dated by TCRdb to the early 2020s). The label giving this sample's time point can be read as: baseline before first vaccination. The treatment or condition label, read with the paper, signifies: meningococcal conjugate vaccine given as trial control. The library was produced with the immunoSEQ multiplex PCR assay. In its TCRdb copy, this immuneACCESS table keeps in-frame sequences only and misses some clones. Where compared with another copy, unresolved V genes explain less than half of these, and the others have no known cause. This sample comprises approximately 190,000 clones, 87% of them detected only once. Together, the top ten hold less than 3% of the sample. The sequencing used peripheral blood, collected on day 0 of MenACWY control vaccination. The receptors derive from an adult in good health.

This clone was counted a single time. The chain links TRBV19 to TRBJ2-7, with 7 bases lining up with TRBD2. CDR1 is LNHDA, CDR2 SQIVND, per germline (reference sequence). After removal of 5 bases from V and 4 bases from J, the junction contained 14 bases not matched to a gene. The CDR3 totals 16 residues. CDR3 bases: TGTGCCAGTAGTCCGGGAACCGGGACTACCATATACGAGCAGTACTTC. Amino acids: CASSPGTGTTIYEQYF.

This clone was counted a few times. The V call is TRBV28, the J call TRBJ1-1; D remains ambiguous. CDR1 is MDHEN, CDR2 SYDVKM, per germline. CDR3 size: 14 residues. The V end lost 7 bases, the J end lost 1 base, and 13 bases lay between the germline ends. CDR3 sequence reads: CASTPGRENTEAFF. The CDR3 region has the DNA TGTGCCAGCACCCCAGGACGGGAGAACACTGAAGCTTTCTTT.

The J gene is TRBJ2-1, the V gene TRBV9; D perhaps matches TRBD2 (5 bases). The CDR3 runs to 14 residues. V was clipped by 3 bases and J by 4 bases, with 11 bases between them. Germline V CDR1 and CDR2: SGDLS, YYNGEE. This CDR3 reads CASSADTSYNEQFF. CDR3 coding DNA: TGTGCCAGCAGCGCAGACACTAGTTACAATGAGCAGTTCTTC.

The chain recombines TRBV5-1 with TRBJ2-5; D is undetermined. CDR1 is SGHRS and CDR2 is YFSETQ in the germline V gene. V was trimmed by 1 base and J by 5 bases, leaving 3 bases between them. This CDR3 has 11 residues. The CDR3 bases are TGCGCCAGCAGCTTGAGTGAGACCCAGTACTTC. It specifies CASSLSETQYF.

The chain links TRBV2 to TRBJ1-4; D might be TRBD1 (5 bases). V was cut by 3 bases and J by 5 bases, with 7 bases left in between. Germline lookup yields CDR1 SNHLY and CDR2 FYNNEI. This CDR3 is built from 13 residues. The CDR3 spells CASSDRVNEKLFF. DNA for the CDR3: TGTGCCAGCAGTGACAGGGTAAATGAAAAACTGTTTTTT.

CDR3 sequence (DNA): TGTGCCAGCAGTTTACTGGGGAATGGCTACACCTTC. Translating it yields CASSLLGNGYTF. The chain combines TRBV28 with TRBJ1-2, with D uncertain. The CDR3 is 12 amino acids. Trimming shortened V by 2 bases and J by 6 bases, and 7 bases separated the two germline ends. Germline loops: CDR1 MDHEN, CDR2 SYDVKM.

The chain has TRBV6-2 or TRBV6-3 and TRBJ1-1; D remains ambiguous. The CDR3 consists of 14 residues. Trimming removed 1 base at V and 2 bases at J, with 8 bases between. From germline, CDR1 is MNHEY and CDR2 SVGEGT. This chain's CDR3 is CASSYYGSNTEAFF. CDR3 in DNA: TGTGCCAGCAGTTACTACGGTTCTAACACTGAAGCTTTCTTT.

The chain recombines TRBV5-6 with TRBJ2-3; no firm D call. This CDR3 region has 12 residues. Deletions cut 5 bases from V and 2 bases from J, with 6 bases between. CDR1 and CDR2 from the germline V gene are SGHDT and YYEEEE. CDR3 DNA sequence: TGTGCCAGCAGACTACTCACAGATACGCAGTATTTT. Its translation is CASRLLTDTQYF.

V gene TRBV6-6 combines with J gene TRBJ2-7; the match to TRBD1 covers 9 bases. Germline V gene data show CDR1 as MNHNY and CDR2 as SVGAGI (reference sequence). The CDR3 sequence is 13 residues long. Losses at the gene ends were 7 bases for V and 3 bases for J; bases not matched to a gene: 4. Here the CDR3 reads CASTWGQGYEQYF. CDR3 bases: TGTGCCAGCACCTGGGGACAGGGCTACGAGCAGTACTTC.